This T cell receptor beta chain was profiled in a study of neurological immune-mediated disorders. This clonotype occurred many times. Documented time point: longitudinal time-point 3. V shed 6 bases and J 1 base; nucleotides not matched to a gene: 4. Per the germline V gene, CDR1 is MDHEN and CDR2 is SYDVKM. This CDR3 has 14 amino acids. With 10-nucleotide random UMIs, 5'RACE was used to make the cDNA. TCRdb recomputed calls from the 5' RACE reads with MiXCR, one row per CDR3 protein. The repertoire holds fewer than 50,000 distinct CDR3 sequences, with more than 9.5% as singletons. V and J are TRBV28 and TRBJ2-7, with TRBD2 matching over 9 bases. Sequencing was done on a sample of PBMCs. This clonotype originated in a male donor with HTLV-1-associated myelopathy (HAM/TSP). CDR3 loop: CASRRGGSSYEQYF. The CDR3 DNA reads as TGTGCCAGCAGGCGGGGGGGGTCATCCTACGAGCAGTACTTC.